Listed below are T cell receptor beta chains from one sample, sequenced in a study of blood T cell repertoires in COVID-19. Repertoires were generated with immunoSEQ multiplex PCR, while TCRdb's copy carries only in-frame clones and drops some. The sample includes approximately 500,000 clones, about 89% of them seen just once. The source material was peripheral blood. Receptors originate from a woman in her forties or fifties with COVID-19, enrolled during active disease. CDR3s include the opening cysteine and the closing phenylalanine or tryptophan. Each record gives: V gene, clone size, J gene, D gene, CDR3 DNA, CDR3 protein. The D gene is left open where the match is weak. Size tells how often a clone was seen (once, few, many) or the class of an expanded clone, and some rows leave it out.

TRBV5-4	.	TRBJ2-1	.	TGTGCCAGCAGCTCAGACAGCCTCTCCTACAATGAGCAGTTCTTC	CASSSDSLSYNEQFF
TRBV6-5	once	TRBJ2-7	.	TGTGCCAGCACGGCAGGGGCTTACGAGCAGTACTTC	CASTAGAYEQYF
TRBV30	.	TRBJ2-7	TRBD1	TGTGCCTACGGACAGGGAATGGGCGAGCAGTACTTC	CAYGQGMGEQYF
TRBV27	.	TRBJ1-2	.	TGTGCCAGCAAGGGGAACTCTAACTATGGCTACACCTTC	CASKGNSNYGYTF
TRBV30	.	TRBJ2-7	.	TGTGCCTGGGCATTACACTCCTACGAGCAGTACTTC	CAWALHSYEQYF
TRBV2	.	TRBJ2-7	.	TGTGCCAGCAGTGAGATGGACTTATCCTACGAGCAGTACTTC	CASSEMDLSYEQYF
TRBV27	.	TRBJ2-3	TRBD1	TGTGCCAGCAGCAGGACAGGGACCACAGATACGCAGTATTTT	CASSRTGTTDTQYF
TRBV13	.	TRBJ1-1	TRBD1	TGTGCCAGCAGCTCCTGGACAGGACCCAACACTGAAGCTTTCTTT	CASSSWTGPNTEAFF
TRBV27	.	TRBJ2-3	.	TGTGCCAGCAAAAAGGGGCCCACAGATACGCAGTATTTT	CASKKGPTDTQYF
TRBV5-1	.	TRBJ2-2	.	TGCGCCAGCAGCTTGGGAGGGCCTCGGGGCACCGGGGAGCTGTTTTTT	CASSLGGPRGTGELFF
TRBV5-6	.	TRBJ2-2	.	TGTGCCAGCAGCTTCCCCGGGAAGAACACCGGGGAGCTGTTTTTT	CASSFPGKNTGELFF
TRBV9	.	TRBJ2-3	.	TGTGCCAGCAGCGTAGTTGACTGGCGCACAGATACGCAGTATTTT	CASSVVDWRTDTQYF
TRBV29-1	.	TRBJ2-5	.	TGCAGCGTTGTGAGTCCCGAGGGAGAGACCCAGTACTTC	CSVVSPEGETQYF
TRBV7-2	.	TRBJ2-5	.	TGTGCCAGCAGCTTAGGGTCCTCGGGGACCCAGTACTTC	CASSLGSSGTQYF
TRBV5-4	.	TRBJ2-1	.	TGTGCCAGCAGCCCTCAAATACATAACAGTTCCGGGGTCTTC	CASSPQIHNSSGVF
TRBV6-4	.	TRBJ2-7	TRBD2	TGTGCCAGCAGTGACTCGATCGGGAGGGCTAAGGCCTACGAGCAGTACTTC	CASSDSIGRAKAYEQYF